This T cell receptor (beta chain) was recovered during a study of cytomegalovirus exposure and HLA in healthy donors. Broader study findings: The authors reported that TCR beta sequences could predict HLA-A and HLA-B alleles. These predictions were accurate for most subjects in the first cohort. For TCR beta chains, V- and J-gene trimming was later linked to a missense DCLRE1C variant. Reportedly, diagnosis of cytomegalovirus status by the classifier showed high specificity and sensitivity.

As concerns this clone: The antigen is not known.

Whereas donors were nominally healthy upon sampling, unrecorded immune exposures were probable. Germline CDR1 SGHKS, CDR2 YYEKEE (reference sequence). With V trimmed by 1 base and J by 4 bases, 5 bases remained unmatched. The CDR3 loop spans 16 amino acids. PCR employed 60 Vbeta and 13 Jbeta primers. TCRdb keeps only in-frame clones here, not all; method: immunoSEQ multiplex PCR. This table has approximately 150,000 clones, roughly 85% appearing once. This TCR came from a man between 35 and 55 years old in good health and CMV-seropositive. What was sequenced was PBMCs. The rearrangement uses TRBV5-5 and TRBJ2-1, with TRBD1 identical over 10 bases. DNA of the CDR3: TGTGCCAGCAGCTTGTTAGGGACAGGGGATTACAATGAGCAGTTCTTC. It yields the protein CASSLLGTGDYNEQFF.